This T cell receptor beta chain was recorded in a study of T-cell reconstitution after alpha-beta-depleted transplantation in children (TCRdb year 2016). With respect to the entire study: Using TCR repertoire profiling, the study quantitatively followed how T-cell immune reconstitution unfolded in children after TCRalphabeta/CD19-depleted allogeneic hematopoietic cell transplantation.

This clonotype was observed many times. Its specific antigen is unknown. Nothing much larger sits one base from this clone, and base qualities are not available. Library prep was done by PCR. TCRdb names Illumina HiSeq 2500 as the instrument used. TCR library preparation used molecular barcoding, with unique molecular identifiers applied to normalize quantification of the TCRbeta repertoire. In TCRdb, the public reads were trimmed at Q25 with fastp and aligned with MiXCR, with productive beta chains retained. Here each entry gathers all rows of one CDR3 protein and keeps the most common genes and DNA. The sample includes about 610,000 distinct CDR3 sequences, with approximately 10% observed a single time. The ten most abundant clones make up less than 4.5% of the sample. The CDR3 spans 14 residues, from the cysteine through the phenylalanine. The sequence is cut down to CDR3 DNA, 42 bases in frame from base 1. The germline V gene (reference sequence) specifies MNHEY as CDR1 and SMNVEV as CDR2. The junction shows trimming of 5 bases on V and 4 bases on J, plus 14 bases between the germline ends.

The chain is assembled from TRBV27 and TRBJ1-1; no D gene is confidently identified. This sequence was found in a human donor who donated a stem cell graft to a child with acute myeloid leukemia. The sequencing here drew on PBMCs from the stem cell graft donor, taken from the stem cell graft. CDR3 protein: CASSDLTSGTEAFF. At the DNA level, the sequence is TGTGCCAGCAGTGATCTGACCTCCGGCACTGAAGCTTTCTTT.